This TCR beta chain was captured by sequencing in a study of blood T cell repertoires in COVID-19. Background on the study: Acute and convalescent COVID-19 samples came from the United States, Italy and Spain. In each case, the material was cDNA or gDNA derived from T cells, B-cell-depleted T cells, or PBMCs.

In the original processing: It was from reference gene primer amplification that nucleated cell counts were estimated. Clones were sequenced by immunoSEQ multiplex PCR, and TCRdb holds only the in-frame ones, with some missing. For V, J and clone size, that table is used; D and trimming come from the DNA. The repertoire holds some 390,000 clones, with 75% to 90% as singletons. While infection was still active, Seattle patients were enrolled and then followed longitudinally. The CDR3 is made up of 15 amino acids. Looked up from germline, CDR1 is LNHNV and CDR2 is YYDKDF (reference sequence). V was clipped by 1 base and J by 4 bases; unmatched bases: 4.

The sequence came from a woman aged 40 to 49 with COVID-19, enrolled during active disease. Sequencing used peripheral blood. The chain carries TRBV15 and TRBJ1-3; 7 nucleotides align to TRBD1. CDR3 region: CATSRGGTVGNTIYF. CDR3 coding DNA: TGTGCCACCAGCAGAGGTGGGACAGTCGGAAACACCATATATTTT. Looking up the rest from reference TRBV15 and TRBJ1-3 gives the full variable domain: DAMVIQNPRYQVTQFGKPVTLSCSQTLNHNVMYWYQQKSSQAPKLLFHYYDKDFNNEADTPDNFQSRRPNTSFCFLDIRSPGLGDTAMYLCATSRGGTVGNTIYFGEGSWLTVV.